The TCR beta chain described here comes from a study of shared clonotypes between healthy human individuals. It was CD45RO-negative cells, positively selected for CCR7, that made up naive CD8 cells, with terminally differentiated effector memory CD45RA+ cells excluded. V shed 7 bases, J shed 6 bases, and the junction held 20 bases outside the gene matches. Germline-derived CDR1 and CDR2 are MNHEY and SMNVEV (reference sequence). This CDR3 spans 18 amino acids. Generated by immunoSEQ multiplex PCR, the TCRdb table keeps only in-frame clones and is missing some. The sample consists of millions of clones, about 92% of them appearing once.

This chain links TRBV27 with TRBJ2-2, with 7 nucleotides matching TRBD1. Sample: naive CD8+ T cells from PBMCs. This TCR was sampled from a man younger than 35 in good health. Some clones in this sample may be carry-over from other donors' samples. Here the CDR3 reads CASKHPWLGQSGAGELFF. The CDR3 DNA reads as TGTGCCAGCAAGCACCCGTGGTTGGGACAGTCTGGGGCCGGGGAGCTGTTTTTT.